The clone carrying this TCR beta chain was counted only a few times. Its target is unknown. These data originate in a study of beta chain features in type 1 diabetes. Broader study findings: Moderate yet significant TCRB CDR3 shortening was seen in Type 1 diabetes patients in all four CD4+ subsets.

Sort purity for all populations was recorded as exceeding 98%. Since all of the isolated RNA was reverse transcribed, expressed TCRB transcripts were what got sequenced. The table came from immunoSEQ multiplex PCR; TCRdb's copy has only in-frame clones and leaves some out. The data show 200,000 to 300,000 clones, about a tenth seen once. This TCR was sampled from a man between 25 and 39 years old with type 1 diabetes. Sequencing input: naive CD4+ T cells from blood.

CDR3 protein: CSARGGVQETQYF. As DNA, the CDR3 is TGCAGCGCCAGGGGTGGCGTACAAGAGACCCAGTACTTC. The V call is TRBV29-1, the J call TRBJ2-5; perhaps TRBD1 as D (6 bases). The CDR3 covers 13 residues. Trimming left V 7 bases short and J 2 bases short, with 14 bases between. CDR1 SQVTM and CDR2 ANQGSEA come from the germline V gene. The full variable domain, rest sourced from reference TRBV29-1 and TRBJ2-5, is SAVISQKPSRDICQRGTSLTIQCQVDSQVTMMFWYRQQPGQSLTLIATANQGSEATYESGFVIDKFPISRPNLTFSTLTVSNMSPEDSSIYLCSARGGVQETQYFGPGTRLLVL.